Below are 22 T cell receptor beta chains sequenced from a single sample in a study of a mutant IDH1 vaccine in newly diagnosed glioma (dated by TCRdb to the early 2020s). Library method: the immunoSEQ multiplex PCR assay. This immuneACCESS table, as held by TCRdb, lists in-frame sequences with V and J called but not all clones. Of the missing ones, under half trace to an unresolved V gene in checked studies; the others have no known cause. Counted in this sample were 88,000 or so clones; 65% to 90% of them appeared once. Together, the top ten hold roughly 2% of the sample. Read against the paper, the sample's time point label means: week 23, last vaccination. Each vaccine dose, consisting of 300 ug of a 20-mer mutant IDH1 peptide in Montanide, was administered subcutaneously with topical imiquimod. No antigens are known for them. This specimen was PBMCs, taken from a glioma patient whose treatment included an IDH1 peptide vaccine. Receptor source: a man aged 25 to 45 with glioma. Some clones in this sample may be carry-over from other donors' samples.

The chain is built from TRBV11-2 and TRBJ2-7; possible D gene TRBD1, 6 bases. Germline assignment: CDR1 SGHAT and CDR2 FQNNGV. The V and J ends lost 1 base and 7 bases respectively, with 23 bases between them. The CDR3 runs 17 residues. This chain's CDR3 is CASSLAIPTGSVGEQYF. The CDR3 region has the DNA TGTGCCAGCAGCTTAGCTATTCCTACAGGGAGTGTAGGGGAGCAGTACTTC.

The chain carries TRBV29-1 and TRBJ2-1; no definite D call. CDR3 length: 12 residues. Germline V gene data show CDR1 as SQVTM and CDR2 as ANQGSEA. With 0 bases removed from V and 4 bases from J, the gap between germline ends came to 4 bases. For the CDR3, the DNA is TGCAGCGTTGAAGAGGGGTACAATGAGCAGTTCTTC. Amino acid sequence: CSVEEGYNEQFF.

The V gene is TRBV9, the J gene TRBJ1-1; D is ambiguous. This CDR3 is 20 amino acids long. The germline CDR1 and CDR2 sequences are SGDLS and YYNGEE. The V gene lost 0 bases and the J gene lost 6 bases, with 30 bases spanning the gap. CDR3 DNA sequence: TGTGCCAGCAGCGTAGCTTCACCGACGTGGGTCGGAGGTTTACACTCTGAAGCTTTCTTT. Translation gives CASSVASPTWVGGLHSEAFF.

The chain joins TRBV5-6 to TRBJ2-1; the D gene is possibly TRBD2 (6 bases). V was cut by 1 base and J by 3 bases, with 14 bases left in between. This CDR3 region has 16 residues. Germline CDR1 SGHDT, CDR2 YYEEEE. The CDR3, as DNA: TGTGCCAGCAGCTTGTTACGGCGGGGACGCTACAATGAGCAGTTCTTC. It codes for CASSLLRRGRYNEQFF.

This chain links TRBV4-3 with TRBJ1-6; D is possibly TRBD1 (6 bases). The CDR3 has 16 residues. V was pared by 1 base and J by 7 bases, with 14 bases between. CDR1 is LGHNA and CDR2 is YSLEER in the germline V gene. The CDR3 loop is CASSQVLSRGNSPLHF. CDR3 sequence (DNA): TGCGCCAGCAGCCAAGTGTTATCCAGGGGCAATTCACCCCTCCACTTT.

This clone was counted once. The chain couples TRBV10-3 to TRBJ2-5; TRBD2 agrees at 7 bases. CDR1 and CDR2 (germline): ENHRY, SYGVKD. J lost 11 bases, V lost 0 bases, and 12 bases had no gene match. CDR3 length: 15 residues. DNA for the CDR3: TGTGCCATCAGTGAGTCTAAGGGTGCGGGAGAAGAGCAGTACTTC. Its translation: CAISESKGAGEEQYF.

This chain joins TRBV28 and TRBJ2-4, with a weak D call TRBD1 (6 bases). Germline V gives CDR1 MDHEN, CDR2 SYDVKM. The CDR3 contains 14 residues. Trimming cost V 4 bases and J 7 bases, with 14 bases left between them. In DNA form, the CDR3 reads TGTGCCAGCAGTTGGAGGACAGCCGGTAACATTCAGTACTTC. Its translation is CASSWRTAGNIQYF.

The chain combines TRBV11-2 with TRBJ1-2; D is ambiguous. V was clipped by 1 base and J by 8 bases, with 20 bases between them. This CDR3 is 16 amino acids long. Germline lookup yields CDR1 SGHAT and CDR2 FQNNGV. CDR3 bases: TGTGCCAGCAGCTTAGTGGCCGTTACTCCCGCGGGGGGCTACACCTTC. Its translation: CASSLVAVTPAGGYTF. Full variable domain (outside the CDR3, taken from reference TRBV11-2 and TRBJ1-2): EAGVAQSPRYKIIEKRQSVAFWCNPISGHATLYWYQQILGQGPKLLIQFQNNGVVDDSQLPKDRFSAERLKGVDSTLKIQPAKLEDSAVYLCASSLVAVTPAGGYTFGSGTRLTVV.

The chain's CDR3 is CASSQTSGGASTDTQYF. CDR3 DNA sequence: TGCGCCAGCAGCCAAACTAGCGGGGGGGCCTCTACAGATACGCAGTATTTT. The V call is TRBV4-3, the J call TRBJ2-3; TRBD2 matches 13 bases. CDR3 size: 17 residues. The ends lost 2 bases at V and 3 bases at J; junction bases unmatched: 5. Germline CDR1 reads LGHNA; CDR2 reads YSLEER.

CDR3 sequence: CASSLWVRGLDTEAFF. Here the CDR3 DNA reads TGTGCCAGCAGTTTGTGGGTCAGGGGGTTGGACACTGAAGCTTTCTTT. This sequence joins TRBV28 and TRBJ1-1, with TRBD1 identical over 7 bases. The germline V gene has CDR1 MDHEN and CDR2 SYDVKM. The CDR3 extends over 16 amino acids. V shed 3 bases and J 3 bases; nucleotides not matched to a gene: 10.

The V call is TRBV6-1, the J call TRBJ2-7; D unclear. With 6 bases removed from V and 0 bases from J, the gap between germline ends came to 12 bases. Germline lookup yields CDR1 MNHNS and CDR2 SASEGT. CDR3 size: 14 residues. The CDR3 nucleotides read TGTGCCAGCAGCGGATTTTTACCCTCCTACGAGCAGTACTTC. Protein sequence: CASSGFLPSYEQYF.

DNA of the CDR3: TGTGCCAGCAGTTCCCCAAGCTTCGACCCACACAGGGCGGGGGGCGAGCAGTACTTC. This codes for CASSSPSFDPHRAGGEQYF. The chain uses TRBV28 and TRBJ2-7, with TRBD2 matching 8 bases. J was trimmed by 6 bases and V by 4 bases; bases with no gene match: 23. This CDR3 spans 19 amino acids. Germline CDR1 MDHEN, CDR2 SYDVKM.

The gene calls are TRBV6-1 and TRBJ1-2; possible D gene TRBD1, 5 bases. The CDR3 spans 12 residues. The V end lost 7 bases, the J end lost 4 bases, and 10 bases lay between the germline ends. Germline assignment: CDR1 MNHNS and CDR2 SASEGT. The chain's CDR3 is CASTGTVYGYTF. CDR3 coding DNA: TGTGCCAGCACCGGGACGGTCTATGGCTACACCTTC.

In this sample, this clone turned up a few times. CDR3 nucleotides: TGTGCCAGTAGTTGGACGGGCGAAAAACTGTTTTTT. This translates into CASSWTGEKLFF. The chain combines TRBV19 with TRBJ1-4; the D is unclear. The CDR3 runs to 12 residues. Germline CDR1 and CDR2: LNHDA and SQIVND (reference sequence). V was cut by 5 bases and J by 8 bases, with 9 bases left in between.

The chain combines TRBV9 with TRBJ2-7, with 11 bases matching TRBD1. The length of the CDR3 is 14 residues. The V gene's germline CDR1 is SGDLS and CDR2 YYNGEE. Trimming at V came to 3 bases and at J to 6 bases, leaving 5 bases not matched to a gene. DNA of the CDR3: TGTGCCAGCAGCGGAGGACAGGGGGCGTTCGAGCAGTACTTC. This gives the protein CASSGGQGAFEQYF.

The CDR3 region is CASSSSRDHIKGRYTF. The CDR3 DNA follows: TGTGCCAGCAGCTCCTCAAGGGATCATATTAAAGGGAGGTACACCTTC. The rearrangement uses TRBV28 and TRBJ1-2; no firm D call. The germline V and J ends were trimmed by 6 bases and 11 bases, with 28 bases remaining between them. CDR1 MDHEN and CDR2 SYDVKM come from the germline V gene. CDR3 length: 16 amino acids.

This chain joins TRBV7-9 and TRBJ2-7; 9 bases fit TRBD2. V trimming: 1 base; J trimming: 9 bases; junction bases outside the gene matches: 1. The CDR3 spans 12 residues. The germline CDR1 and CDR2 sequences are SEHNR and FQNEAQ (reference sequence). The CDR3 region is CASSLGGRVQYF. The CDR3, as DNA: TGTGCCAGCAGCTTAGGCGGGAGGGTGCAGTACTTC.

The chain links TRBV5-1 to TRBJ1-6, with unresolved D. V lost 3 bases to trimming and J lost 7 bases, with 20 bases between them. This CDR3 spans 17 amino acids. The V gene's germline CDR1 is SGHRS and CDR2 YFSETQ. The CDR3 reads CASSSDLAFQDNSPLHF. CDR3 DNA sequence: TGCGCCAGCAGCTCCGATTTGGCATTTCAGGACAATTCACCCCTCCACTTT.

CDR3 in DNA: TGTGCCAGCAAACAGGGGGCCGATGGCTACACCTTC. This encodes CASKQGADGYTF. This chain connects TRBV19 to TRBJ1-2; TRBD1 agrees at 9 bases. Germline V gives CDR1 LNHDA, CDR2 SQIVND (reference sequence). With V trimmed by 9 bases and J by 6 bases, 5 bases remained unmatched. This CDR3 has 12 amino acids. The variable domain in full, completed from reference TRBV19 and TRBJ1-2, reads DGGITQSPKYLFRKEGQNVTLSCEQNLNHDAMYWYRQDPGQGLRLIYYSQIVNDFQKGDIAEGYSVSREKKESFPLTVTSAQKNPTAFYLCASKQGADGYTFGSGTRLTVV.

This clone was seen a few times. The rearrangement links TRBV28 to TRBJ1-6; unclear D gene. CDR1 MDHEN and CDR2 SYDVKM come from the germline V gene. V lost 7 bases and J 7 bases, leaving 14 bases between the germline ends. This CDR3 spans 14 amino acids. The CDR3 is CASTLRVSNSPLHF. CDR3 DNA sequence: TGTGCCAGCACGCTCCGGGTCTCGAATTCACCCCTCCACTTT.

The chain links TRBV2 to TRBJ1-4; D not certain. This CDR3 is 16 amino acids long. V lost 6 bases and J lost 5, with 19 bases in between. Germline V gene sequence: CDR1 SNHLY, CDR2 FYNNEI. The CDR3 DNA reads TGTGCCAGCAGCGGCCATGAGGGTTTTTTAAATGAAAAACTGTTTTTT. Translation gives CASSGHEGFLNEKLFF.

The rearrangement uses TRBV9 and TRBJ2-1; no reliable D call. This CDR3 is 15 amino acids long. V was cut by 1 base and J by 0 bases, with 8 bases left in between. Germline V gives CDR1 SGDLS, CDR2 YYNGEE. Here the CDR3 reads CASSVYGDSYNEQFF. CDR3 nucleotide sequence: TGTGCCAGCAGCGTATATGGGGACTCCTACAATGAGCAGTTCTTC.